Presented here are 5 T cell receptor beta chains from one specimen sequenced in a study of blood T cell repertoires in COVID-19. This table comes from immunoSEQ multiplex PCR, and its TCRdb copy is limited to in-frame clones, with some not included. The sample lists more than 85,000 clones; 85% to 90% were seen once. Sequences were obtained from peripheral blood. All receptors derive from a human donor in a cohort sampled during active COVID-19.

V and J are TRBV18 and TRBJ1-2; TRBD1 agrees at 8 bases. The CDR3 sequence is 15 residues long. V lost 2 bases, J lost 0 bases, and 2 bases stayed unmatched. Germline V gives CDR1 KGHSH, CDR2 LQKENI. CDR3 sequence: CASSPTTGANYGYTF. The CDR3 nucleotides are TGTGCCAGCTCACCAACGACAGGGGCTAACTATGGCTACACCTTC.

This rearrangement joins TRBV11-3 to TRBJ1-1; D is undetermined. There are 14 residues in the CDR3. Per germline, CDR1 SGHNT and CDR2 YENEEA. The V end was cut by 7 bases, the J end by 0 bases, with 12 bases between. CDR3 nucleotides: TGTGCCAGCACCCTGTCTAGACTGAACACTGAAGCTTTCTTT. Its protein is CASTLSRLNTEAFF.

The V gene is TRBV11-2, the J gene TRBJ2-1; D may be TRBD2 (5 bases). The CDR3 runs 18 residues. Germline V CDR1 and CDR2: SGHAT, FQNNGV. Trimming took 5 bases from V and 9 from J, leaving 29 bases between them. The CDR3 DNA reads TGTGCCAGCAGCCCAGAGGGCGAACTGGCCGCCCGGTTTGCTGAGCAGTTCTTC. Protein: CASSPEGELAARFAEQFF.

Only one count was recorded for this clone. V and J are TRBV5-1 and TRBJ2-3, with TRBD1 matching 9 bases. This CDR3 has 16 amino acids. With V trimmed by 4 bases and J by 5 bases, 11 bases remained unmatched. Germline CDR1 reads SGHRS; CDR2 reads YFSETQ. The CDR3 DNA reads TGCGCCAGCAGCCCTAAGGGACAGGGTTATGGAGATACGCAGTATTTT. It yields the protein CASSPKGQGYGDTQYF.

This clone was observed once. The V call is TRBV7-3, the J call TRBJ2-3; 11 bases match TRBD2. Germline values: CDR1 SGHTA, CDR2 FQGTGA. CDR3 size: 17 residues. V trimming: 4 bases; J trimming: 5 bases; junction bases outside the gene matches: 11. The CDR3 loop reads CASSSLAGGTGGDTQYF. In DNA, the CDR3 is TGTGCCAGCAGCTCCCTAGCGGGAGGCACAGGGGGAGATACGCAGTATTTT.